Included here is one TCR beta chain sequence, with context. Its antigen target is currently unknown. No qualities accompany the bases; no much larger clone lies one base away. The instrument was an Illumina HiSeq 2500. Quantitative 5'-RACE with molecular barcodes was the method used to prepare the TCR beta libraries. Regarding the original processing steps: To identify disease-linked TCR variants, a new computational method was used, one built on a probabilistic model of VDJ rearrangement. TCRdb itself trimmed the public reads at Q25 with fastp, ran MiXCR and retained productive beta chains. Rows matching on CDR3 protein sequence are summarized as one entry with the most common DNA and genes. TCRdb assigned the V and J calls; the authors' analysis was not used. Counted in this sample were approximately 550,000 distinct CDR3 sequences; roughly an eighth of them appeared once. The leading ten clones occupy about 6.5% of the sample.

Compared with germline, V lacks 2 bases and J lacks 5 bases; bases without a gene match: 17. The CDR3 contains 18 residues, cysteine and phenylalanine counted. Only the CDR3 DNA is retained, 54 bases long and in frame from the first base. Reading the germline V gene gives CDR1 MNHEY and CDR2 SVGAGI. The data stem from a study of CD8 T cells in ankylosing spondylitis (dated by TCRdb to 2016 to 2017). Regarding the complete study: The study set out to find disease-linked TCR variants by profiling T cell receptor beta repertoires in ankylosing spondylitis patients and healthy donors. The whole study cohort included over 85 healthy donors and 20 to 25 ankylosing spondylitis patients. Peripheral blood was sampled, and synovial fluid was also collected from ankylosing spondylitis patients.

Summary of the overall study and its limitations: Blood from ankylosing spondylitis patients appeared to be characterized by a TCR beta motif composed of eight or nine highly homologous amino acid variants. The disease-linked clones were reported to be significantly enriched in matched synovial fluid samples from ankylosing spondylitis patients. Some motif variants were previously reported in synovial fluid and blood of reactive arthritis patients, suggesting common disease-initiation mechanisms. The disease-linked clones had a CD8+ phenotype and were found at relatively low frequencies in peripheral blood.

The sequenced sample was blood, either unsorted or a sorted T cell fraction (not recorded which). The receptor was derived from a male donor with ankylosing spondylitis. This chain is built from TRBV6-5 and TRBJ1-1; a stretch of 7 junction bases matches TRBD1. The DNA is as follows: TGTGCCAGCAGTTACCGGTCGGGTCAGGGGGATGGAGGGACTGAAGCTTTCTTT. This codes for CASSYRSGQGDGGTEAFF.